The 23 T cell receptor beta chains listed next were all sequenced from one sample in a study of T cells in Graves' hyperthyroidism and ophthalmopathy. RNA transcripts gave rise to amplified TCR beta CDR3 regions. During a first-round RT-PCR of the TCR CDR3, the HTBI primer set was used. TCRdb reprocessed the multiplex PCR reads via MiXCR and lists one record per CDR3 protein. The top ten hold 13% to 15% of the sample, which has about 420,000 distinct CDR3 sequences, more than 15% seen once. Sequenced sample: blood. The receptors were gathered from a woman aged 18 to 35 with Graves' hyperthyroidism.

V is TRBV7-8 and J is TRBJ2-2; 7 nucleotides agree with TRBD2. CDR3 size: 13 residues. V shed 10 bases and J 4 bases; nucleotides not matched to a gene: 6. Looked up from germline, CDR1 is SGHVS and CDR2 is FQNEAQ. The CDR3: CATSGVRTGELFF. The CDR3 coding sequence is TGTGCCACAAGCGGGGTGCGCACCGGGGAGCTGTTTTTT. The whole variable domain, filled in from reference TRBV7-8 and TRBJ2-2, reads GAGVSQSPRYKVAKRGQDVALRCDPISGHVSLFWYQQALGQGPEFLTYFQNEAQLDKSGLPSDRFFAERPEGSVSTLKIQRTQQEDSAVYLCATSGVRTGELFFGEGSRLTVL.

To note about this clonotype: This may be a read error, as it is one base from a much larger clone. V gene TRBV12-3 or TRBV12-4 combines with J gene TRBJ1-1; D is possibly TRBD1 (5 bases). With 3 bases removed from V and 2 bases from J, the gap between germline ends came to 22 bases. The CDR3 has 18 amino acids. As DNA, the CDR3 is TGTGCCAGCAGTTTTAATGGGGCAGGGTTGGGGAAAAACACTGAAGCTTTCTTT. Its translation: CASSFNGAGLGKNTEAFF.

This clonotype was seen more than once but under ten times. The V call is TRBV29-1, the J call TRBJ1-2, with D tentatively TRBD1 (6 bases). The CDR3 length is 14 residues. Germline V gene sequence: CDR1 SQVTM, CDR2 ANQGSEA. V was shortened by 4 bases and J by 2 bases, with 14 bases between the two germline ends. The CDR3 DNA reads TGCAGCGTTGCTCCGGGGGGCCAAAACTATGGCTACACCTTC. As protein: CSVAPGGQNYGYTF. The entire variable domain, with the rest obtained from reference TRBV29-1 and TRBJ1-2, is as follows: SAVISQKPSRDICQRGTSLTIQCQVDSQVTMMFWYRQQPGQSLTLIATANQGSEATYESGFVIDKFPISRPNLTFSTLTVSNMSPEDSSIYLCSVAPGGQNYGYTFGSGTRLTVV.

This clonotype was found many times. The chain has TRBV11-3 and TRBJ1-1; D gene ambiguous. This CDR3 contains 10 residues. V lost 9 bases, J lost 7 bases, and 9 bases lay in between. CDR1 and CDR2 (germline): SGHNT, YENEEA. CDR3 in amino acids: CARCEIEAFF. The CDR3 DNA is TGTGCCAGATGCGAGATTGAAGCTTTCTTT.

The sample holds many counts of this clonotype. The chain has TRBV9 and TRBJ1-1; the D is unclear. CDR3 length: 12 residues. The ends were cut back, 3 bases at V and 8 bases at J, with 11 bases in the middle. Germline values: CDR1 SGDLS, CDR2 YYNGEE. The CDR3 region has the DNA TGTGCCAGCAGCGCCGAAGGTCTCGAAGCTTTCTTT. Its protein is CASSAEGLEAFF.

The V call is TRBV10-2, the J call TRBJ2-5; tentatively, D is TRBD2 (6 bases). The CDR3 spans 16 residues. V gave up 10 bases and J gave up 1 base, with 22 bases separating them. Germline V lookup: CDR1 WSHSY, CDR2 SAAADI. The DNA for the CDR3 is TGCGCCACCAGCGAACGGATCGGGGGTGTCCAAGAGACCCAGTACTTC. It codes for CATSERIGGVQETQYF.

The chain combines TRBV9 with TRBJ2-5; 7 bases line up with TRBD2. The CDR3 runs 15 residues. Germline V gives CDR1 SGDLS, CDR2 YYNGEE. J gave up 3 bases and V 5 bases, and 10 bases lay outside the gene matches. The CDR3 reads CASSGGSIGEETQYF. CDR3 coding DNA: TGTGCCAGCAGTGGCGGGAGTATTGGAGAAGAGACCCAGTACTTC.

The chain has TRBV6-1 and TRBJ1-5, with D possibly matching TRBD1 (5 bases). V was pared by 7 bases and J by 4 bases, with 14 bases between. This CDR3 has 14 amino acids. The V gene's germline CDR1 is MNHNS and CDR2 SASEGT. CDR3 residues: CASNFDSLNQPQHF. The CDR3 region has the DNA TGTGCCAGCAACTTCGACAGTTTGAATCAGCCCCAGCATTTT.

This chain joins TRBV15 and TRBJ2-3; D gene uncertain. The CDR3 length is 13 residues. Deletions cut 0 bases from V and 6 bases from J, with 7 bases between. The germline CDR1 and CDR2 sequences are LNHNV and YYDKDF (reference sequence). The CDR3 DNA is TGTGCCACCAGCAGAGATATTTGGGATACGCAGTATTTT. Translated, it gives CATSRDIWDTQYF.

For this clonotype: Mismatch with germline at one junction end may stem from a read error. The chain combines TRBV15 with TRBJ1-3; D remains ambiguous. CDR3 length equals 12 residues. CDR1 and CDR2 from the germline V gene are LNHNV and YYDKDF (reference sequence). CDR3 sequence: CATSRSSLEVDF. The CDR3 DNA is TGTGCCACCAGCAGAAGCAGTCTAGAGGTGGATTTT.

The chain employs TRBV5-1 and TRBJ2-2; weak D call: TRBD1 (6 bases). V lost 4 bases, J lost 0 bases, and 7 bases lay in between. The CDR3 is 14 residues long. Germline V gene sequence: CDR1 SGHRS, CDR2 YFSETQ. Here the CDR3 DNA reads TGCGCCAGCAGCGAGGGGGCGAACACCGGGGAGCTGTTTTTT. It specifies CASSEGANTGELFF.

This clonotype was detected many times. This chain links TRBV7-9 with TRBJ1-1; TRBD1 aligns across 7 bases. The CDR3 totals 14 residues. Germline V lookup: CDR1 SEHNR, CDR2 FQNEAQ (reference sequence). After removal of 6 bases from V and 4 bases from J, the junction contained 8 bases not matched to a gene. CDR3 coding DNA: TGTGCCAGCAGACCTCGACAGGGCGGCACTGAAGCTTTCTTT. Encoded protein: CASRPRQGGTEAFF.

The chain combines TRBV3-1 with TRBJ2-4; TRBD2 agrees at 11 bases. CDR1 is LGHDT, CDR2 YNNKEL, per germline (reference sequence). V lost 11 bases and J lost 5; bases outside the gene matches: 11. This CDR3 has 15 amino acids. Here the CDR3 reads CAEKVAGGRENIQYF. The CDR3 bases are TGTGCCGAAAAGGTAGCGGGGGGGCGAGAAAACATTCAGTACTTC.

This clonotype occurred many times. The chain has TRBV27 and TRBJ1-2; TRBD1 matches 7 bases. CDR3 length equals 15 residues. Germline CDR1 MNHEY, CDR2 SMNVEV (reference sequence). The V gene end was trimmed by 5 bases and the J gene end by 3 bases; junction bases not matched to a gene: 9. CDR3: CASSQYRGIDYGYTF. CDR3 bases: TGTGCCAGCAGTCAATACAGGGGAATAGACTATGGCTACACCTTC.

This clonotype was seen at least ten times. This chain joins TRBV12-5 and TRBJ2-3; D gene uncertain. Germline loops: CDR1 LGHNT, CDR2 FRNRAP. Trimming stripped 6 bases from V and 6 bases from J, with 7 bases between. This CDR3 comprises 11 residues. CDR3 in amino acids: CASGPVDTQYF. The CDR3 nucleotides read TGTGCTAGTGGCCCAGTGGATACGCAGTATTTT.

This clonotype came up a few times. V usage is TRBV7-6 and J usage is TRBJ1-2; D is uncertain. Trimming shortened V by 1 base and J by 6 bases, and 15 bases separated the two germline ends. The germline gives CDR1 SGHVS, CDR2 FNYEAQ. This CDR3 is built from 15 residues. The CDR3 here is CASSLGSGAVNGYTF. The CDR3 region has the DNA TGTGCCAGCAGCTTAGGGTCGGGAGCCGTAAATGGCTACACCTTC.

This clonotype turned up a few times. V and J are TRBV4-1 and TRBJ1-6; 7 positions agree with TRBD1. This CDR3 is 15 amino acids long. Germline CDR1 MGHRA, CDR2 YSYEKL. V lost 4 bases, J lost 5 bases, and 5 bases stayed unmatched. The CDR3: CASSRGQLNNSPLHF. CDR3 nucleotides: TGCGCCAGCAGCCGGGGACAGTTGAATAATTCACCCCTCCACTTT.

V is TRBV7-8 and J is TRBJ1-6, with TRBD1 as a possible D gene (5 bases). V dropped 6 bases and J dropped 4 bases, with 13 bases sitting between them. The CDR3 spans 15 residues. Germline V gene sequence: CDR1 SGHVS, CDR2 FQNEAQ. This CDR3 reads CASRQTGGYNSPLHF. CDR3 nucleotide sequence: TGTGCCAGCAGACAAACCGGGGGGTATAATTCACCCCTCCACTTT.

Ten or more counts support this clonotype. This chain connects TRBV3-1 to TRBJ1-1; 10 bases align to TRBD1. CDR3 length equals 17 residues. The germline V gene has CDR1 LGHDT and CDR2 YNNKEL (reference sequence). The trim removed 3 bases at V and 0 bases at J, leaving 7 bases unmatched. The CDR3 region is CASSHDRGPTVNTEAFF. Here the CDR3 DNA reads TGTGCCAGCAGCCATGACAGGGGGCCCACGGTGAACACTGAAGCTTTCTTT.

In its sample, this clonotype was seen many times. The chain is built from TRBV6-6 and TRBJ2-7; the match to TRBD2 covers 11 bases. The CDR3 loop spans 19 amino acids. V dropped 0 bases and J dropped 2; count of bases not matched to a gene: 12. CDR1 is MNHNY, CDR2 SVGAGI, per germline (reference sequence). CDR3 residues: CASSYSSAVLAGGTYEQYF. The CDR3 DNA follows: TGTGCCAGCAGTTACTCCTCAGCAGTTCTAGCGGGGGGCACCTACGAGCAGTACTTC.

V and J are TRBV20-1 and TRBJ2-5; the match to TRBD1 covers 9 bases. Germline assignment: CDR1 DFQATT and CDR2 SNEGSKA (reference sequence). This CDR3 comprises 14 residues. V lost 4 bases and J lost 7; bases outside the gene matches: 10. The CDR3 nucleotides are TGCAGTGCTATTTTGGGACAGGGTGCCGGGACCCAGTACTTC. Translating it yields CSAILGQGAGTQYF.

The genes are TRBV5-8 and TRBJ1-1, with 11 bases that match TRBD1. Germline CDR1 reads SGHTS; CDR2 reads YDEGEE. J gave up 5 bases and V 7 bases, and 7 bases lay outside the gene matches. CDR3 size: 14 residues. The CDR3 DNA is TGTGCCAGCCGCGGGACAGGGGGTTTTACTGAAGCTTTCTTT. This translates into CASRGTGGFTEAFF.

This clonotype was counted many times. The chain has TRBV7-9 and TRBJ2-3; the D is unclear. CDR1 and CDR2 from the germline V gene are SEHNR and FQNEAQ (reference sequence). Trimming stripped 5 bases from V and 2 bases from J, with 14 bases between. The CDR3 spans 15 residues. Here the CDR3 DNA reads TGTGCCAGCAGCAAGGGTGGGATACACACAGATACGCAGTATTTT. Amino acids: CASSKGGIHTDTQYF. Filled out from reference TRBV7-9 and TRBJ2-3, the complete variable domain reads DTGVSQNPRHKITKRGQNVTFRCDPISEHNRLYWYRQTLGQGPEFLTYFQNEAQLEKSRLLSDRFSAERPKGSFSTLEIQRTEQGDSAMYLCASSKGGIHTDTQYFGPGTRLTVL.